A single sample gave rise to the 9 T cell receptor beta chains below, sequenced in a study of human T cells and chemical hapten exposure. TCRdb processed the RACE reads anew with MiXCR; each CDR3 protein has one entry. The profile shows 35,000 to 45,000 distinct CDR3 sequences, under 15% of them singletons. The time point is: pre-sensitization, week 0. Described treatment: therapeutic diphenylcyclopropenone sensitization with weekly scalp DPC. Sequenced material: whole blood, taken in connection with sensitization to the hapten diphenylcyclopropenone (DPC). These receptors originate from a young woman with alopecia areata. Some clones in this sample may be carry-over from other donors' samples.

This clonotype was counted between two and nine times. The chain carries TRBV5-4 and TRBJ2-3; tentatively, D is TRBD2 (6 bases). Germline-derived CDR1 and CDR2 are SGHNT and YYREEE (reference sequence). This CDR3 is built from 15 residues. Trimming shortened V by 4 bases and J by 2 bases, and 14 bases separated the two germline ends. The CDR3 spells CASSLTGLHTDTQYF. CDR3 nucleotides: TGTGCCAGCAGCCTTACGGGACTGCACACAGATACGCAGTATTTT.

J is TRBJ2-7 and V is TRBV28, with a tentative D call TRBD2 (6 bases). The CDR3 is 15 residues long. In germline, CDR1 is MDHEN, CDR2 SYDVKM. Trimming took off 7 bases at V and 0 bases at J, with 16 bases between the two ends. The DNA of the CDR3 is TGTGCCAGCAACAAAAATGGCGGGGCCTCCTACGAGCAGTACTTC. Its translation: CASNKNGGASYEQYF.

The chain employs TRBV30 and TRBJ2-3; D is unresolved. Per the germline V gene, CDR1 is GTSNPN and CDR2 is SVGIG (reference sequence). The CDR3 extends over 10 amino acids. V gave up 4 bases and J gave up 6 bases, with 5 bases separating them. CDR3 bases: TGTGCCTGGAAAGGGGATACGCAGTATTTT. Protein product: CAWKGDTQYF.

CDR3 sequence (DNA): TGCGCCAGCAGCCCCCGGGACAGGGAAAACACTGAAGCTTTCTTT. Its translation: CASSPRDRENTEAFF. The chain carries TRBV5-1 and TRBJ1-1, with 9 bases that match TRBD1. After removal of 4 bases from V and 2 bases from J, the junction contained 6 bases not matched to a gene. CDR1 is SGHRS and CDR2 is YFSETQ in the germline V gene. The CDR3 is 15 residues long.

By frequency in the sample, this clonotype is medium-sized. This chain links TRBV6-6 with TRBJ2-4; D might be TRBD2 (6 bases). CDR3 length equals 15 residues. V lost 2 bases, J lost 0 bases, and 8 bases lay in between. The germline CDR1 and CDR2 sequences are MNHNY and SVGAGI (reference sequence). The CDR3 reads CASSYPGEAKNIQYF. CDR3 nucleotides: TGTGCCAGCAGTTACCCGGGGGAAGCCAAAAACATTCAGTACTTC.

Ten or more counts support this clonotype. The chain uses TRBV6-6 and TRBJ2-6; no reliable D call. The CDR3 length is 15 residues. V gave up 2 bases and J gave up 3 bases, with 8 bases separating them. In germline, CDR1 is MNHNY, CDR2 SVGAGI (reference sequence). In nucleotides, the CDR3 is TGTGCCAGCAGTTACCCGGTTGGTGGGGCCAACGTCCTGACTTTC. It translates to CASSYPVGGANVLTF.

This clonotype was detected only a few times. V and J are TRBV6-1 and TRBJ1-6; D gene uncertain. The CDR3 extends over 14 amino acids. The ends were cut back, 0 bases at V and 14 bases at J, with 14 bases in the middle. The germline gives CDR1 MNHNS, CDR2 SASEGT. This CDR3 reads CASSEANWAGTLHF. The CDR3 region has the DNA TGTGCCAGCAGTGAAGCTAATTGGGCGGGAACCCTCCACTTT.

This clonotype was seen more than once but under ten times. This chain uses TRBV2 with TRBJ1-1; D may be TRBD1 (6 bases). The CDR3 contains 12 residues. Germline CDR1 is SNHLY and CDR2 is FYNNEI. Trimming removed 6 bases from V and 5 bases from J, with 10 bases in between. The DNA for the CDR3 is TGTGCCAGCAGACCTCAGGGGACTGAAGCTTTCTTT. The encoded protein is CASRPQGTEAFF.

This sequence joins TRBV4-3 and TRBJ2-5; weak D call: TRBD2 (5 bases). Trimming left V 0 bases short and J 2 bases short, with 10 bases between. CDR1 LGHNA and CDR2 YSLEER come from the germline V gene. The CDR3 is 15 amino acids. The CDR3 loop reads CASSQERARQETQYF. CDR3 sequence (DNA): TGCGCCAGCAGCCAAGAGCGGGCTCGGCAAGAGACCCAGTACTTC.